This entry lists 18 T cell receptor beta chains sequenced from one sample in a study of cytomegalovirus exposure and HLA in healthy donors. The PCR ran on 60 Vbeta and 13 Jbeta primers. The repertoire was sequenced with immunoSEQ multiplex PCR; TCRdb's copy has only in-frame clones and lacks some. The repertoire holds some 180,000 clones, with roughly 87% as singletons. Specimen: PBMCs. The receptors here all came from a girl under three years old in good health and CMV-seronegative.

The V call is TRBV15, the J call TRBJ2-1; D gene ambiguous. This CDR3 spans 16 amino acids. Germline CDR1 is LNHNV and CDR2 is YYDKDF (reference sequence). The V gene lost 3 bases and the J gene lost 0 bases, with 12 bases spanning the gap. The CDR3 DNA sequence: TGTGCCACCAGCAGCTCTCCTACCGGCTCCTACAATGAGCAGTTCTTC. Its translation is CATSSSPTGSYNEQFF.

Notes on this clone: Other DNA sequences of this sample code for an identical CDR3. The chain has TRBV2 and TRBJ2-7; TRBD1 might be the D (6 bases). With 8 bases removed from V and 1 base from J, the gap between germline ends came to 6 bases. The CDR3 runs to 11 residues. Germline lookup yields CDR1 SNHLY and CDR2 FYNNEI. The CDR3 protein is CASQGSYEQYF. The CDR3 DNA sequence: TGTGCCAGCCAGGGGTCCTACGAGCAGTACTTC.

This clone was seen once. The chain couples TRBV9 to TRBJ1-2; 7 bases fit TRBD1. The CDR3 totals 13 residues. Germline CDR1 SGDLS, CDR2 YYNGEE. The ends lost 0 bases at V and 7 bases at J; junction bases unmatched: 3. The CDR3 here is CASSVDPGGGYTF. The CDR3 DNA is TGTGCCAGCAGCGTAGATCCAGGGGGTGGCTACACCTTC.

As for this clone: Compared with germline, one end of the junction differs, possibly owing to a read error. CDR3 coding DNA: TGTTCCAGCAGCTCCCGCTACGAGCAGTACTTC. Its translation is CSSSSRYEQYF. The chain recombines TRBV7-9 with TRBJ2-7; D uncertain. The CDR3 runs to 11 residues. Germline CDR1 is SEHNR and CDR2 is FQNEAQ (reference sequence).

This clone came up once. The chain uses TRBV4-2 and TRBJ2-1; maybe TRBD2 (5 bases). CDR3 length: 12 amino acids. The ends were cut back, 5 bases at V and 9 bases at J, with 11 bases in the middle. CDR1 and CDR2 from the germline V gene are LGHNA and YNFKEQ. The CDR3 coding sequence is TGTGCCAGCAGCGATATAGCGACTGAGCAGTTCTTC. This codes for CASSDIATEQFF.

This clone occurred once. The CDR3 region is CANGQGNSPLHF. CDR3 DNA sequence: TGTGCCAACGGACAGGGGAATTCACCCCTCCACTTT. The V call is TRBV10-3, the J call TRBJ1-6, with TRBD1 matching over 9 bases. The length of the CDR3 is 12 residues. The junction had 2 bases not matched to a gene; V was cut back by 10 bases and J by 7 bases. Looked up from germline, CDR1 is ENHRY and CDR2 is SYGVKD.

Here the CDR3 reads CASSLSTGARSYEQYF. The CDR3 DNA reads as TGTGCCAGCAGTTTATCGACAGGGGCGAGGTCCTACGAGCAGTACTTC. V and J are TRBV27 and TRBJ2-7; 8 nucleotides match TRBD1. The CDR3 runs to 16 residues. Trimming took 0 bases from V and 1 from J; bases not matched to a gene: 5. Germline V gives CDR1 MNHEY, CDR2 SMNVEV (reference sequence).

This chain connects TRBV30 to TRBJ1-6; 7 bases match TRBD1. The CDR3 spans 13 residues. Germline V gene sequence: CDR1 GTSNPN, CDR2 SVGIG (reference sequence). J was trimmed by 7 bases and V by 6 bases; bases with no gene match: 6. The CDR3 loop reads CACDRVENSPLHF. CDR3 coding DNA: TGTGCCTGCGACAGGGTGGAGAATTCACCCCTCCACTTT.

The CDR3 nucleotides read TGTGCCAGCAGTCCTGACATTATCTCATCCCATGGCTACACCTTC. Translation: CASSPDIISSHGYTF. J is TRBJ1-2 and V is TRBV27; D remains unclear. V was cut by 5 bases and J by 6 bases, with 19 bases left in between. Germline values: CDR1 MNHEY, CDR2 SMNVEV (reference sequence). The CDR3 is 15 residues long.

This clone was counted once. The genes are TRBV2 and TRBJ2-7; D is uncertain. CDR3 size: 10 residues. Trimming took off 3 bases at V and 8 bases at J, with 5 bases between the two ends. Germline lookup yields CDR1 SNHLY and CDR2 FYNNEI. CDR3 in amino acids: CASSDYKQYF. In DNA, the CDR3 is TGTGCCAGCAGTGATTATAAGCAGTACTTC. The whole variable domain, remainder taken from reference TRBV2 and TRBJ2-7, is EPEVTQTPSHQVTQMGQEVILRCVPISNHLYFYWYRQILGQKVEFLVSFYNNEISEKSEIFDDQFSVERPDGSNFTLKIRSTKLEDSAMYFCASSDYKQYFGPGTRLTVT.

V gene TRBV9 combines with J gene TRBJ1-3; D perhaps matches TRBD1 (5 bases). The CDR3 totals 17 residues. Germline V CDR1 and CDR2: SGDLS, YYNGEE. Trimming shortened V by 0 bases and J by 0 bases, and 13 bases separated the two germline ends. The CDR3: CASSVATEPSSGNTIYF. The CDR3 DNA follows: TGTGCCAGCAGCGTAGCGACAGAACCTAGCTCTGGAAACACCATATATTTT.

Only one count was recorded for this clone. The chain joins TRBV6-5 to TRBJ2-7; a weak D match, TRBD1 (5 bases). Trimming removed 6 bases from V and 3 bases from J, with 12 bases in between. This CDR3 comprises 13 residues. The germline CDR1 and CDR2 sequences are MNHEY and SVGAGI. CDR3 loop: CASRRQRDYEQYF. DNA for the CDR3: TGTGCCAGCAGGAGACAGAGAGACTACGAGCAGTACTTC.

This chain connects TRBV5-4 to TRBJ1-3; a weak D match, TRBD1 (5 bases). V lost 0 bases and J lost 4, with 14 bases in between. The CDR3 is 16 amino acids. Germline CDR1 and CDR2: SGHNT and YYREEE (reference sequence). The CDR3: CASSLAGRNPGNTIYF. DNA for the CDR3: TGTGCCAGCAGCTTGGCAGGGAGGAATCCAGGAAACACCATATATTTT.

The rearrangement links TRBV4-1 to TRBJ2-7; weak D call: TRBD2 (5 bases). V gave up 1 base and J gave up 0 bases, with 10 bases separating them. There are 15 residues in the CDR3. Germline values: CDR1 MGHRA, CDR2 YSYEKL. The CDR3 sequence is CASSQGGFRSYEQYF. The CDR3, as DNA: TGCGCCAGCAGCCAAGGAGGGTTTCGCTCCTACGAGCAGTACTTC.

The V call is TRBV6-5, the J call TRBJ1-1; TRBD1 agrees at 7 bases. With 2 bases clipped from V and 6 bases from J, the junction kept 9 bases outside the gene matches. The CDR3 is 15 residues long. The germline CDR1 and CDR2 sequences are MNHEY and SVGAGI. Here the CDR3 DNA reads TGTGCCAGCAGTTACCAGGGGGGCACCGGTCCTGAAGCTTTCTTT. Protein: CASSYQGGTGPEAFF.

This clone was detected only a few times. The chain joins TRBV19 to TRBJ2-7; 9 bases line up with TRBD1. V lost 6 bases to trimming and J lost 2 bases; unmatched junction nucleotides: 2. Per the germline V gene, CDR1 is LNHDA and CDR2 is SQIVND (reference sequence). The CDR3 has 13 amino acids. The CDR3 DNA reads TGTGCCAGTAGCGGGACAGGGCCCTACGAGCAGTACTTC. This gives the protein CASSGTGPYEQYF. The full variable domain, with the rest looked up from reference TRBV19 and TRBJ2-7, is DGGITQSPKYLFRKEGQNVTLSCEQNLNHDAMYWYRQDPGQGLRLIYYSQIVNDFQKGDIAEGYSVSREKKESFPLTVTSAQKNPTAFYLCASSGTGPYEQYFGPGTRLTVT.

The V gene is TRBV30, the J gene TRBJ2-7; 8 bases align to TRBD1. The CDR3 is 14 amino acids. V was clipped by 5 bases and J by 12 bases; unmatched bases: 18. Looked up from germline, CDR1 is GTSNPN and CDR2 is SVGIG (reference sequence). The CDR3 sequence: CAWERGDRISSLYF. The CDR3 coding sequence is TGTGCCTGGGAGCGTGGGGACAGGATATCTAGTCTGTACTTC.

The chain is built from TRBV7-9 and TRBJ1-1; D is uncertain. V was trimmed by 1 base and J by 11 bases, leaving 11 bases between them. This CDR3 region has 12 residues. CDR1 SEHNR and CDR2 FQNEAQ come from the germline V gene (reference sequence). This CDR3 is CASSLETGFAFF. The CDR3 coding sequence is TGTGCCAGCAGCTTAGAAACGGGTTTCGCTTTCTTT.